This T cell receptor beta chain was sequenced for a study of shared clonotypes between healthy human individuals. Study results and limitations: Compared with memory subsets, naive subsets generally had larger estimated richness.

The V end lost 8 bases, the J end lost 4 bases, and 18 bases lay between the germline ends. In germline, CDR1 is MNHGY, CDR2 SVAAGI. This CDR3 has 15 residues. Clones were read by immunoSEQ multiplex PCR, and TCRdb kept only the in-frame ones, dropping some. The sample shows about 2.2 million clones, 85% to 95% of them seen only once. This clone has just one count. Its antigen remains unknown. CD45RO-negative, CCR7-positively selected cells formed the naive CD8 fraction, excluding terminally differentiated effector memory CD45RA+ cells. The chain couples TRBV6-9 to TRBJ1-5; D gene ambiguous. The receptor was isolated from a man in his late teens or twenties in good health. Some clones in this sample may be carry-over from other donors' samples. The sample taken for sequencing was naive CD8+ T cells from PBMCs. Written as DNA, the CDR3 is TGTGCCAGCCGAGTAGAGGTCACCCCTAATCAGCCCCAGCATTTT. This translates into CASRVEVTPNQPQHF.